This T cell receptor beta chain comes out of a study of T cell responses to AZD1222 COVID-19 vaccine. Turning to the study itself: Pooling was applied to second doses at about 4 or about 12 weeks.

On this clone: The antigen remains unidentified.

After removal of 8 bases from V and 3 bases from J, the junction contained 10 bases not matched to a gene. Germline V gene sequence: CDR1 SNHLY, CDR2 FYNNEI. The CDR3 sequence is 17 residues long. Assay: immunoSEQ multiplex PCR; the TCRdb copy retains only in-frame clones and omits some. The sample has 150,000 to 200,000 clones; 85% to 95% are singletons. Study observations and caveats: Sampled repertoires all dated from after the peak T cell response.

The sequence was obtained from an adult in good health. This chain joins TRBV2 and TRBJ2-7, with 16 bases lining up with TRBD2. The source material was peripheral blood, sampled on day 0 of AZD1222 vaccination. The CDR3 bases are TGTGCCAGCTTCGGGACTAGCGGGGGGGAGACCCTCTACGAGCAGTACTTC. Translating it yields CASFGTSGGETLYEQYF.